Each of the 17 T cell receptor beta chains below was sequenced from the same sample in a study of beta chain features in type 1 diabetes. The antigens of these receptors remain unknown. Study-level points and caveats: Across all four CD4+ subsets, people with type 1 diabetes showed modestly shorter TCRB CDR3s.

Sequencing targeted expressed TCRB transcripts, as all isolated RNA had been reverse transcribed. Some clones are missing from TCRdb's copy, which holds only in-frame ones; the method was immunoSEQ multiplex PCR. In the table there are roughly 160,000 clones, about 8.1% of which are singletons. Sequenced input: central memory CD4+ T cells from blood. The source is a woman aged 18-29 years with type 1 diabetes.

The chain joins TRBV29-1 to TRBJ1-2; 7 bases are a match to TRBD1. The trim removed 4 bases at V and 3 bases at J, leaving 11 bases unmatched. The germline V gene has CDR1 SQVTM and CDR2 ANQGSEA. The CDR3 is made up of 15 amino acids. The CDR3 region has the DNA TGCAGCGTTGGGCCAGGGGGATTATGGGACTATGGCTACACCTTC. Translating gives CSVGPGGLWDYGYTF.

This clone showed up just a few times. The chain recombines TRBV7-2 with TRBJ2-3, with D possibly being TRBD2 (5 bases). The CDR3 length is 12 residues. V was pared by 5 bases and J by 6 bases, with 9 bases between. Per germline, CDR1 SGHTA and CDR2 FQGNSA. CDR3: CASSRLTDTQYF. CDR3 nucleotides: TGTGCCAGCAGCCGACTAACCGATACGCAGTATTTT.

This clone has more than one count but fewer than ten. CDR3 nucleotides: TGTGCCAGCAGCCAAACAAGCTCTGGAAACACCATATATTTT. Translation gives CASSQTSSGNTIYF. The chain recombines TRBV7-9 with TRBJ1-3, with D unclear. Trimming left V 5 bases short and J 0 bases short, with 8 bases between. CDR3 length: 14 residues. Germline assignment: CDR1 SEHNR and CDR2 FQNEAQ (reference sequence). The variable domain in full, completed from reference TRBV7-9 and TRBJ1-3, reads DTGVSQNPRHKITKRGQNVTFRCDPISEHNRLYWYRQTLGQGPEFLTYFQNEAQLEKSRLLSDRFSAERPKGSFSTLEIQRTEQGDSAMYLCASSQTSSGNTIYFGEGSWLTVV.

This clone was seen only a few times. This chain uses TRBV30 with TRBJ2-1; 8 nucleotides match TRBD2. The CDR3 spans 14 residues. V was pared by 6 bases and J by 7 bases, with 11 bases of the junction left unmatched. Germline V gene lookup returns CDR1 GTSNPN and CDR2 SVGIG (reference sequence). The CDR3 DNA reads TGTGCCTGCTTACTGGCGGGAGGATGGAATGAGCAGTTCTTC. Translated: CACLLAGGWNEQFF.

This clone showed up just a few times. V and J are TRBV7-9 and TRBJ1-4; D perhaps matches TRBD1 (6 bases). The germline V gene has CDR1 SEHNR and CDR2 FQNEAQ (reference sequence). V lost 6 bases to trimming and J lost 2 bases, with 13 bases between them. This CDR3 is 15 amino acids long. CDR3 in amino acids: CASRLTGSTNEKLFF. Here the CDR3 DNA reads TGTGCCAGCAGATTAACAGGGTCCACTAATGAAAAACTGTTTTTT.

The sample holds a few counts of this clone. This rearrangement joins TRBV19 to TRBJ2-1; 13 bases are a match to TRBD2. The length of the CDR3 is 16 residues. The V gene end was trimmed by 6 bases and the J gene end by 10 bases; junction bases not matched to a gene: 12. CDR1 LNHDA and CDR2 SQIVND come from the germline V gene (reference sequence). The CDR3: CASRRELAGGYSEQFF. The CDR3 DNA is TGTGCCAGTAGGAGGGAACTAGCGGGAGGGTACTCCGAGCAGTTCTTC.

The chain carries TRBV6-1 and TRBJ2-3; 8 bases match TRBD1. Germline CDR1 is MNHNS and CDR2 is SASEGT. The V gene end was trimmed by 8 bases and the J gene end by 7 bases; junction bases not matched to a gene: 8. This CDR3 region has 13 residues. CDR3 sequence (DNA): TGTGCCAGCGATCCAGGGGGCTGGTATACGCAGTATTTT. It encodes CASDPGGWYTQYF.

CDR3 in amino acids: CASRRSNTEAFF. The CDR3 DNA follows: TGTGCCAGCAGGAGATCGAACACTGAAGCTTTCTTT. This rearrangement joins TRBV25-1 to TRBJ1-1; D gene uncertain. The germline CDR1 and CDR2 sequences are MGHDK and SYGVNS. The CDR3 is 12 amino acids. The V and J ends lost 6 bases and 1 base respectively, with 6 bases between them.

The gene calls are TRBV4-2 and TRBJ1-1; D is perhaps TRBD1 (5 bases). The CDR3 extends over 15 amino acids. Deletions cut 1 base from V and 1 base from J, with 10 bases between. CDR1 and CDR2 (germline): LGHNA, YNFKEQ. The CDR3 nucleotides read TGTGCCAGCAGCCAAGCCCTAGGACAGAACACTGAAGCTTTCTTT. Amino acid sequence: CASSQALGQNTEAFF.

The CDR3 DNA is TGTGCCAGCAGCTTATTCAGTCCCTCTAATCAGCCCCAGCATTTT. Its protein product is CASSLFSPSNQPQHF. The V and J genes are TRBV11-2 and TRBJ1-5; D remains unclear. This CDR3 region has 15 residues. Trimming shortened V by 2 bases and J by 4 bases, and 12 bases separated the two germline ends. The germline gives CDR1 SGHAT, CDR2 FQNNGV.

This clone has a handful of counts. The V and J genes are TRBV29-1 and TRBJ2-2; 9 positions match TRBD2. This CDR3 has 16 residues. The V gene's germline CDR1 is SQVTM and CDR2 ANQGSEA. J lost 4 bases, V lost 7 bases, and 13 bases had no gene match. DNA for the CDR3: TGCAGCGCGAACGGGCGGGGGGGCGGTAGCACCGGGGAGCTGTTTTTT. Translated, it gives CSANGRGGGSTGELFF.

The rearrangement joins TRBV7-3 to TRBJ2-1; TRBD2 might be the D (6 bases). Germline lookup yields CDR1 SGHTA and CDR2 FQGTGA. CDR3 length: 13 amino acids. Trimming removed 5 bases at V and 9 bases at J, with 14 bases between. CDR3 protein: CASSPRARGEQFF. The CDR3 DNA sequence: TGTGCCAGCAGCCCTCGGGCGCGGGGTGAGCAGTTCTTC.

In its sample, this clone was seen many times. At one of its ends the junction is not consistent with the germline gene, which may arise from a read error. This chain joins TRBV27 and TRBJ2-1, with 12 bases that match TRBD2. Germline CDR1 MNHEY, CDR2 SMNVEV (reference sequence). This CDR3 contains 15 residues. The CDR3 bases are TGTGCCAGCAGTTCCCAGACTAGCGGGAGCCCAGTTTCGGTCTTC. Translating it yields CASSSQTSGSPVSVF.

This sequence joins TRBV28 and TRBJ2-1; 10 bases match TRBD1. Trimming took 6 bases from V and 9 from J; bases not matched to a gene: 14. The CDR3 extends over 16 amino acids. The germline CDR1 and CDR2 sequences are MDHEN and SYDVKM. The CDR3: CASRRPAGTGVGEQFF. CDR3 nucleotides: TGTGCCAGCAGGCGGCCTGCCGGGACAGGGGTCGGTGAGCAGTTCTTC.

This clone was seen more than once but under ten times. The J gene is TRBJ2-1, the V gene TRBV5-6; TRBD2 agrees at 7 bases. J gave up 4 bases and V 1 base, and 11 bases lay outside the gene matches. CDR3 length: 17 amino acids. The germline V gene encodes CDR1 SGHDT and CDR2 YYEEEE. The CDR3 protein is CASSLLSGLAVYNEQFF. CDR3 nucleotides: TGTGCCAGCAGCTTGCTATCTGGCCTAGCGGTATACAATGAGCAGTTCTTC.

There are a few counts of this clone. The V and J genes are TRBV7-2 and TRBJ1-1; 8 nucleotides agree with TRBD1. J was trimmed by 2 bases and V by 5 bases; bases with no gene match: 4. CDR3 length: 14 residues. Germline V gene lookup returns CDR1 SGHTA and CDR2 FQGNSA. CDR3: CASSMDRVNTEAFF. In nucleotides, the CDR3 is TGTGCCAGCAGCATGGACAGGGTTAACACTGAAGCTTTCTTT.

V is TRBV9 and J is TRBJ2-4; TRBD2 matches at 7 bases. The junction had 4 bases not matched to a gene; V was cut back by 0 bases and J by 7 bases. Germline V gene lookup returns CDR1 SGDLS and CDR2 YYNGEE. This CDR3 is 14 amino acids long. CDR3 in amino acids: CASSVDLSGNIQYF. In DNA, the CDR3 is TGTGCCAGCAGCGTAGATCTTAGCGGGAACATTCAGTACTTC.